A selection of T cell receptor beta chains follows, all from one sample in a study of shared clonotypes between healthy human individuals. Produced via immunoSEQ multiplex PCR; TCRdb's table is partial and in-frame only. The data show about 2 million clones, 90% to 95% seen once. Sequenced material: naive CD4+ T cells sorted from blood. The source is a man between 18 and 29 years old in good health. CDR3s include the opening cysteine and the closing phenylalanine or tryptophan. D genes are given only for firm matches. Only part of the rows carry a size: once, few, many, or a class if the clone is expanded.

>TRBJ2-2|-|TRBV9|-
CASSVEEARVTGELFF
TGTGCCAGCAGCGTAGAGGAAGCGAGGGTCACCGGGGAGCTGTTTTTT
>TRBJ1-2|-|TRBV19|-
CASKGLQGNNYGYTF
TGTGCCAGTAAGGGCTTGCAGGGGAATAACTATGGCTACACCTTC
>TRBJ2-7|-|TRBV10-3|-
CAISEADWGAGYEQYF
TGTGCCATCAGTGAGGCGGATTGGGGGGCTGGGTACGAGCAGTACTTC
>TRBJ2-4|-|TRBV28|-
CASRSVGGGLLPMDKNIQYF
TGTGCCAGCAGGTCAGTCGGAGGGGGTCTTCTGCCGATGGACAAAAACATTCAGTACTTC
>TRBJ2-7|TRBD2|TRBV30|once
CAWVSGRAEQYF
TGTGCCTGGGTTAGCGGGAGGGCCGAGCAGTACTTC
>TRBJ2-7|-|TRBV30|-
CAWSAVEQYF
TGTGCCTGGAGTGCCGTGGAGCAGTACTTC
>TRBJ2-5|-|TRBV18|-
CASSPYTRDQETQYF
TGTGCCAGCTCACCATATACGAGGGATCAAGAGACCCAGTACTTC
>TRBJ2-1|-|TRBV2|-
CAQGGRSFQDEQFF
TGTGCGCAAGGGGGGCGGTCGTTCCAGGATGAGCAGTTCTTC
>TRBJ2-3|-|TRBV5-4|-
CASSSDYGTQYF
TGTGCCAGCAGCTCGGATTACGGTACGCAGTATTTT
>TRBJ1-1|-|TRBV19|-
CASSILGPNTEAFF
TGTGCCAGTAGTATTTTGGGACCGAACACTGAAGCTTTCTTT